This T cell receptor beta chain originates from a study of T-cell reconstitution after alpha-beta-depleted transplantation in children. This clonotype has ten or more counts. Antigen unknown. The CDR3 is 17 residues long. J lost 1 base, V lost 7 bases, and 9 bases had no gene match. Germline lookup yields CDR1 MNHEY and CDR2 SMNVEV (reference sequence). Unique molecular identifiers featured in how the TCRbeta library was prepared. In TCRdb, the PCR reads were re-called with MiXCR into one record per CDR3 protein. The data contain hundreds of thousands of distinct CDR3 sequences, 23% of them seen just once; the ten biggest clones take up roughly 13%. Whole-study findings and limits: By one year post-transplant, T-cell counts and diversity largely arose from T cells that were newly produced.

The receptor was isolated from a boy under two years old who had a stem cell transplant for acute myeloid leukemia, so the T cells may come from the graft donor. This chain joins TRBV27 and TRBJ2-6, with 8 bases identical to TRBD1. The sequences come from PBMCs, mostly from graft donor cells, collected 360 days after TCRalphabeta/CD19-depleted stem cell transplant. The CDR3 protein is CASKPNRGFSGANVLTF. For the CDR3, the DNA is TGTGCCAGCAAACCCAACAGGGGGTTTTCTGGGGCCAACGTCCTGACTTTC.